This T cell receptor beta chain was recorded in a study of T cells in Graves' hyperthyroidism and ophthalmopathy. The CDR3 contains 12 residues. CDR1 and CDR2 (germline): MNHEY, SMNVEV (reference sequence). Trimming cost V 6 bases and J 9 bases, with 13 bases left between them. Disease lasting under 3 months, a NOSPECS grade of at least 4, and a Clinical Activity Score of at least 3 were features of the ophthalmopathy patients. From RNA transcripts, TCR beta CDR3 regions were amplified. Researchers ran a first-round RT-PCR on the TCR CDR3 using the HTBI primer set. TCRdb passed the multiplex PCR reads through MiXCR, listing each CDR3 protein once. This table has a few hundred thousand distinct CDR3 sequences, roughly 15% appearing once. Study-wide points: Most thyroid clonotypes expanded above 0.001 appeared in blood too. Before onset, by a median of around six months, the model predicted ophthalmopathy.

On this clonotype itself: Its antigen remains unidentified.

The chain is built from TRBV27 and TRBJ2-3; D is possibly TRBD1 (5 bases). The TCR comes from a woman aged 40 to 50 with Graves' ophthalmopathy. What was sequenced was blood. Here the CDR3 reads CASSPVGATQYF. For the CDR3, the DNA is TGTGCCAGCAGCCCAGTAGGGGCCACGCAGTATTTT.